Following are 13 T cell receptor beta chains from one sample sequenced in a study of cytomegalovirus exposure and HLA in healthy donors. 13 Jbeta primers and 60 Vbeta primers were used for the PCR. The method was immunoSEQ multiplex PCR; TCRdb's version includes in-frame clones alone and lacks a portion of them. The table records over 130,000 clones, approximately 80% of them present only once. The source material was PBMCs. The receptors originated from a middle-aged man in good health and CMV-seronegative.

This chain uses TRBV30 with TRBJ1-2; 9 nucleotides line up with TRBD1. V gave up 2 bases and J gave up 0 bases; unmatched junction bases: 10. CDR1 and CDR2 (germline): GTSNPN, SVGIG (reference sequence). This CDR3 is 17 amino acids long. The CDR3 nucleotides are TGTGCCTGGAGTTATGGTACAGGGGGCGCAGCTAACTATGGCTACACCTTC. It specifies CAWSYGTGGAANYGYTF.

The genes are TRBV19 and TRBJ2-3; 11 bases agree with TRBD1. This CDR3 is built from 17 residues. Unmatched junction bases numbered 12, after V lost 10 bases and J lost 0 bases. Germline CDR1 is LNHDA and CDR2 is SQIVND (reference sequence). CDR3 DNA: TGTGCCACCAGCCGGGACAGGGGGATTACTAGCACAGATACGCAGTATTTT. Translating gives CATSRDRGITSTDTQYF.

The chain is built from TRBV6-4 and TRBJ2-2; 7 bases map to TRBD2. CDR1 is MRHNA, CDR2 SNTAGT, per germline. Trimming cost V 3 bases and J 8 bases; bases outside gene matches: 12. CDR3 length equals 16 residues. The CDR3 is CASSESLADGMGELFF. The CDR3 DNA is TGTGCCAGCAGTGAAAGCCTAGCGGATGGAATGGGGGAGCTGTTTTTT.

The chain has TRBV4-1 and TRBJ2-7; 10 bases map to TRBD1. Trimming at V came to 4 bases and at J to 7 bases, leaving 10 bases not matched to a gene. The germline gives CDR1 MGHRA, CDR2 YSYEKL. CDR3 length: 15 residues. The CDR3 protein is CASSRSGTGVEEQYF. CDR3 nucleotides: TGCGCCAGCAGCCGCTCCGGGACAGGGGTGGAAGAGCAGTACTTC.

V gene TRBV5-4 combines with J gene TRBJ1-1; possible D gene TRBD1, 6 bases. The ends were cut back, 2 bases at V and 1 base at J, with 9 bases in the middle. CDR1 is SGHNT, CDR2 YYREEE, per germline (reference sequence). The CDR3 sequence is 14 residues long. CDR3 residues: CASSLTGSNTEAFF. The CDR3 nucleotides read TGTGCCAGCAGCTTAACAGGGTCGAACACTGAAGCTTTCTTT.

The V gene is TRBV19, the J gene TRBJ2-3; D possibly corresponds to TRBD1 (6 bases). The V end lost 3 bases, the J end lost 3 bases, and 13 bases lay between the germline ends. This CDR3 is built from 15 residues. Germline loops: CDR1 LNHDA, CDR2 SQIVND (reference sequence). As DNA, the CDR3 is TGTGCCAGTAGTATCGACAGGTATAGGACAGATACGCAGTATTTT. This translates into CASSIDRYRTDTQYF.

The V and J genes are TRBV7-2 and TRBJ2-5; D gene unclear. The CDR3 is 15 amino acids. Germline CDR1 SGHTA, CDR2 FQGNSA. Trimming left V 0 bases short and J 4 bases short, with 12 bases between. The chain's CDR3 is CASSLARIGGETQYF. DNA for the CDR3: TGTGCCAGCAGCTTAGCGCGAATTGGCGGAGAGACCCAGTACTTC.

This clone was seen just once. The V and J genes are TRBV9 and TRBJ2-1; the match to TRBD2 covers 8 bases. The CDR3 covers 17 residues. Per the germline V gene, CDR1 is SGDLS and CDR2 is YYNGEE. V lost 0 bases to trimming and J lost 0 bases; unmatched junction nucleotides: 5. Here the CDR3 reads CASSVGPAGGSYNEQFF. The CDR3 region has the DNA TGTGCCAGCAGCGTAGGACCGGCGGGAGGCTCCTACAATGAGCAGTTCTTC.

CDR3 sequence: CAISESRGGTQYF. CDR3 sequence (DNA): TGTGCCATCAGTGAGTCTAGGGGGGGGACCCAGTACTTC. The chain links TRBV10-3 to TRBJ2-5; tentative D call: TRBD2 (7 bases). V lost 0 bases and J lost 7, with 9 bases in between. CDR3 length: 13 residues. Germline values: CDR1 ENHRY, CDR2 SYGVKD.

V and J are TRBV5-3 and TRBJ2-7, with 12 bases matching TRBD1. TRBV5-3 is flagged as an ORF with uncertain function. V shed 4 bases, J shed 5 bases, and the junction held 7 bases outside the gene matches. The CDR3 totals 15 residues. The CDR3 loop is CARSPRDRGRHEQYF. CDR3 sequence (DNA): TGTGCCAGAAGCCCCCGGGACAGGGGGCGCCACGAGCAGTACTTC.

This clone has just a few counts. V is TRBV5-6 and J is TRBJ1-4; TRBD1 agrees at 9 bases. This CDR3 contains 14 residues. Per germline, CDR1 SGHDT and CDR2 YYEEEE. J gave up 12 bases and V 4 bases, and 10 bases lay outside the gene matches. The CDR3 reads CASSLTGGPEELFF. CDR3 bases: TGTGCCAGCAGCCTTACAGGGGGCCCAGAAGAACTGTTTTTT.

The V gene is TRBV7-9, the J gene TRBJ2-2; 10 bases match TRBD1. The CDR3 has 15 residues. V trimming: 5 bases; J trimming: 3 bases; junction bases outside the gene matches: 3. The germline CDR1 and CDR2 sequences are SEHNR and FQNEAQ (reference sequence). Here the CDR3 reads CASSHGTGDTGELFF. In DNA form, the CDR3 reads TGTGCCAGCAGCCATGGGACAGGGGACACCGGGGAGCTGTTTTTT.

The table lists this clone with a few counts. The chain employs TRBV19 and TRBJ1-2; 9 bases fit TRBD1. Germline V gene lookup returns CDR1 LNHDA and CDR2 SQIVND (reference sequence). CDR3 length equals 15 residues. Trimming at V came to 8 bases and at J to 0 bases, leaving 7 bases not matched to a gene. CDR3 bases: TGTGCCAGTCATGGACAGGGGTCCCCTAACTATGGCTACACCTTC. This sequence encodes CASHGQGSPNYGYTF.